This T cell receptor (beta chain) was found in a study of T-cell memory formation after mild COVID-19. On the study more broadly: The TCR clusters were mostly specific to one donor.

With regard to this clonotype: Its specificity is unknown.

The CDR3 has 15 residues. With V trimmed by 4 bases and J by 5 bases, 11 bases remained unmatched. From germline, CDR1 is SGHRS and CDR2 YFSETQ. From the 5' RACE reads, TCRdb called clonotypes with MiXCR, one entry per CDR3 protein. The table records 75,000 to 95,000 distinct CDR3 sequences, 10% to 15% of them present only once. Overall study results and limits: Clones which contracted sat mainly in CM and EM if CD4+, and in EMRA if CD8+. Some responding clones appeared in pre-infection memory, suggesting cross-reactive memory joined.

The source material was PBMCs or a T cell subset sorted from them (not recorded which). The chain joins TRBV5-1 to TRBJ2-5; the match to TRBD2 covers 7 bases. The origin of this receptor is an adult woman who had mild COVID-19 (a few samples of this study predate the infection). Cell type and time point are not known. The CDR3 DNA sequence: TGCGCCAGCAGCCTGGAGGGCGGGAGCGGGGAGACCCAGTACTTC. Translation gives CASSLEGGSGETQYF.